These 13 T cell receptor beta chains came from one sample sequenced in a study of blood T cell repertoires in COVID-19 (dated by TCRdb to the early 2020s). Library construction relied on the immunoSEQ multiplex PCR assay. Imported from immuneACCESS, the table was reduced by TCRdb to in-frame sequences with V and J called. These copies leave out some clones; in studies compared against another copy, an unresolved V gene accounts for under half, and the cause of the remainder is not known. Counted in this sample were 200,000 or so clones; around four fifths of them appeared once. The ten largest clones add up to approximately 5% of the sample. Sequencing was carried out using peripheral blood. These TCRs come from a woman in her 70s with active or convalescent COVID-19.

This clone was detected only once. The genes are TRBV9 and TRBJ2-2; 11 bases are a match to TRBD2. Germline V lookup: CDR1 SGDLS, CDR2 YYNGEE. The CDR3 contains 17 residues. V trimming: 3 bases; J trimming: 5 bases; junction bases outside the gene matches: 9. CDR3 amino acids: CASSAQVSGRGTGELFF. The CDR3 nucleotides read TGTGCCAGCAGCGCCCAGGTTAGCGGGAGGGGGACCGGGGAGCTGTTTTTT.

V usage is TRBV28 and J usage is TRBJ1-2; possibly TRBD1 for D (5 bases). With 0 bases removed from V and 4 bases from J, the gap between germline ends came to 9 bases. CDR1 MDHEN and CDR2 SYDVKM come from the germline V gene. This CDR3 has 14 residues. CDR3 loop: CASSLWGQPYGYTF. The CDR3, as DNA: TGTGCCAGCAGTTTATGGGGGCAGCCCTATGGCTACACCTTC.

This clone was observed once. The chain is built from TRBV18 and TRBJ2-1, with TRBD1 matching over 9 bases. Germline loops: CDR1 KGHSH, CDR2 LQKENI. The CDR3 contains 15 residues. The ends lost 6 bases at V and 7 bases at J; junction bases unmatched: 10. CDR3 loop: CASSRSGQGMNEQFF. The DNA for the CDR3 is TGTGCCAGCTCCAGGTCTGGACAGGGGATGAATGAGCAGTTCTTC.

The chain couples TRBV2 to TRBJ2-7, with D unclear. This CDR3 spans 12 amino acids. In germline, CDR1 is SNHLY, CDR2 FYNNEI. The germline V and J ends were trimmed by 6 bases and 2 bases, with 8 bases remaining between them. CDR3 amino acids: CASRPDTYEQYF. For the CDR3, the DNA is TGTGCCAGCAGGCCTGACACCTACGAGCAGTACTTC.

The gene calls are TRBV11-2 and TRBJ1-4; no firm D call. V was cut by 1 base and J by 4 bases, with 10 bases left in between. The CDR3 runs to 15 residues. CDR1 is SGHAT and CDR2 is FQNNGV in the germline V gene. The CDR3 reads CASSLGERYNEKLFF. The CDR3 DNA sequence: TGTGCCAGCAGCTTAGGTGAACGCTATAATGAAAAACTGTTTTTT.

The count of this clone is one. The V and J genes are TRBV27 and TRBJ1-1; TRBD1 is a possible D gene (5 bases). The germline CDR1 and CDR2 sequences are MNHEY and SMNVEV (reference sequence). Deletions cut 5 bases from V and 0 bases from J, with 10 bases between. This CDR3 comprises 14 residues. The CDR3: CASSDTGVNTEAFF. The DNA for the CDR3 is TGTGCCAGCAGTGACACGGGGGTGAACACTGAAGCTTTCTTT.

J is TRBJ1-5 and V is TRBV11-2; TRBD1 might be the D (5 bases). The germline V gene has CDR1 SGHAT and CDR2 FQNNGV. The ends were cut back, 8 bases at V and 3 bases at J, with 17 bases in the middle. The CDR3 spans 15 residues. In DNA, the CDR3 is TGTGCCAGCGCCTGGGGGGGGAATTCCAATCAGCCCCAGCATTTT. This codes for CASAWGGNSNQPQHF.

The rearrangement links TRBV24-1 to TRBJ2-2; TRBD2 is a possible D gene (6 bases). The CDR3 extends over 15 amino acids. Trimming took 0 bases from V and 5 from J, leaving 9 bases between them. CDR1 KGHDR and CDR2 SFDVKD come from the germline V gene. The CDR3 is CATSDLTSGTGELFF. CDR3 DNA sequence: TGTGCCACCAGTGATTTGACCAGCGGGACCGGGGAGCTGTTTTTT.

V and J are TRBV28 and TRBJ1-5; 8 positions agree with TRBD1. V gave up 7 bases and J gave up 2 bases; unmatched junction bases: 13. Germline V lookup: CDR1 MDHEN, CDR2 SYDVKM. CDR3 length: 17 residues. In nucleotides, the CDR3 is TGTGCCAGCAATCAAGGAGGGGGACAGGCGGGCAATCAGCCCCAGCATTTT. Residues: CASNQGGGQAGNQPQHF.

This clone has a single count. The DNA for the CDR3 is TGCAGTGCTCAGGGTGAAGAGACCCAGTACTTC. Translated, it gives CSAQGEETQYF. The V call is TRBV20-1, the J call TRBJ2-5; D is perhaps TRBD1 (5 bases). The CDR3 totals 11 residues. Germline assignment: CDR1 DFQATT and CDR2 SNEGSKA (reference sequence). Trimming left V 5 bases short and J 3 bases short, with 7 bases between.

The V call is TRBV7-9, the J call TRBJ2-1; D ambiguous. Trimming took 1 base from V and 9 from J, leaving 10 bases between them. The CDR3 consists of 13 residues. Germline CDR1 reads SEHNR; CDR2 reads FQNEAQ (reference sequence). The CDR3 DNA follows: TGTGCCAGCAGCTTAGTAGTTATCGGTGAGCAGTTCTTC. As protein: CASSLVVIGEQFF.

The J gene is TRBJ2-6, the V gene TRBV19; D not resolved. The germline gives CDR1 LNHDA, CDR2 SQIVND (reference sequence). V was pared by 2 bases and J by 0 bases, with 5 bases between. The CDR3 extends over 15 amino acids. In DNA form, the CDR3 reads TGTGCCAGTAGTATAACCAGCTCTGGGGCCAACGTCCTGACTTTC. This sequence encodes CASSITSSGANVLTF.

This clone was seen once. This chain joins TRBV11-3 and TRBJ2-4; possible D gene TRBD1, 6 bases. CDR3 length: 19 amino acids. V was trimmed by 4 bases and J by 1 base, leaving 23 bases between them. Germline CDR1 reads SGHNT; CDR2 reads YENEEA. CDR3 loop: CASSSLPATGGSAKNIQYF. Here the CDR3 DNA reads TGTGCCAGCAGCTCCCTCCCCGCGACTGGGGGCTCGGCCAAAAACATTCAGTACTTC.